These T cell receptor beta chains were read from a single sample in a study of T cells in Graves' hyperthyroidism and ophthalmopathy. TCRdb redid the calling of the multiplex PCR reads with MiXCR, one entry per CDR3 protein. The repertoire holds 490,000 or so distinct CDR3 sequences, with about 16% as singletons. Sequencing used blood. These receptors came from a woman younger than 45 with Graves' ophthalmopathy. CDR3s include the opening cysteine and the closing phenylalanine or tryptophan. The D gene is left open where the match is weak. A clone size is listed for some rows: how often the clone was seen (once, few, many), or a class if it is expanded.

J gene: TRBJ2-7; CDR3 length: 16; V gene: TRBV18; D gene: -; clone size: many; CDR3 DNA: TGTGCCAGCTCACCACCGGGGACGCCGGACCGGGACGAGCAGTACTTC; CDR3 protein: CASSPPGTPDRDEQYF
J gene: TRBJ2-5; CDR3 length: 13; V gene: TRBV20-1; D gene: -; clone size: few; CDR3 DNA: TGCAGTGCTAGAGAACCTAGCTGGGAGACCCAGTACTTC; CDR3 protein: CSAREPSWETQYF
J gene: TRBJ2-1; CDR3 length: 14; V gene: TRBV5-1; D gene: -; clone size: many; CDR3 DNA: TGCGCCAGCAGCTACCAGGGGTGGGACAATGAGCAGTTCTTC; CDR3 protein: CASSYQGWDNEQFF
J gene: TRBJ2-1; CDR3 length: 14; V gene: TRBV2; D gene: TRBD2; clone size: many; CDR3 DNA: TGTGCCAGCAGTTGGGGGGGTGTTTCTAATGAGCAGTTCTTC; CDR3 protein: CASSWGGVSNEQFF
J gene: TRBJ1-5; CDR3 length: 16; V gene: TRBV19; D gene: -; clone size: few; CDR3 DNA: TGTGCCAGTAGTCGACAGGAGTTTTGGGGCAATCAGCCCCAGCATTTT; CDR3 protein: CASSRQEFWGNQPQHF
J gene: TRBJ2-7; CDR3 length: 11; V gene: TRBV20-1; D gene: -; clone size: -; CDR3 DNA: TGCAGTGTTCTACCAGGGAACGAGCAGTACTTC; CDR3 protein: CSVLPGNEQYF
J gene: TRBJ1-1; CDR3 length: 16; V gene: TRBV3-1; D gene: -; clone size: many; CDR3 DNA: TGTGCCAGCAGCCGGAAGAGGGGACGGGTGGGCACTGAAGCTTTCTTT; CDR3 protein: CASSRKRGRVGTEAFF
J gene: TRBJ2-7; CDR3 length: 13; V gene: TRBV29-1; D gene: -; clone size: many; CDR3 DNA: TGCAGCGTTGCTCACGGGAGTGGCTACGAGCAGTACTTC; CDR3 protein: CSVAHGSGYEQYF
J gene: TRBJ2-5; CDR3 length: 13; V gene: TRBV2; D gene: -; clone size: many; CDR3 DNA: TGTGCCAGCAGTGAGAGGATTCAAGAGACCCAGTACTTC; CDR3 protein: CASSERIQETQYF
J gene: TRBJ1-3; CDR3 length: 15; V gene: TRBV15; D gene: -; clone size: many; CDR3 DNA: TGTGCCACCAGCAGAGGAAGAGGGGCTGGAAACACCATATATTTT; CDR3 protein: CATSRGRGAGNTIYF
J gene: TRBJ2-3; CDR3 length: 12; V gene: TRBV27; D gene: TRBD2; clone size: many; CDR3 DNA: TGTGCCAGCAGCTTGGGGACTAATACGCAGTATTTT; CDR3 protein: CASSLGTNTQYF
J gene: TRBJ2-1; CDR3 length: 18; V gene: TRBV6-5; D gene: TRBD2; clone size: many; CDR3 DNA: TGTGCCAGCAGTTACGGGACTAGCGGGCCGAGCTCCTACAATGAGCAGTTCTTC; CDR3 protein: CASSYGTSGPSSYNEQFF
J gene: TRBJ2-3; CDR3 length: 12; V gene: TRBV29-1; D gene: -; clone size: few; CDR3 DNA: TGCAGCGTGGGCATCGGCACAGATACGCAGTATTTT; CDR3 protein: CSVGIGTDTQYF
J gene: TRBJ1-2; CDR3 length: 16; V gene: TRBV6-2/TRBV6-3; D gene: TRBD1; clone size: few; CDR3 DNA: TGTGCCAGCAGTTACAGAGACAGGGGAAGAAGTAGCGGCTACACCTTC; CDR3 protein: CASSYRDRGRSSGYTF
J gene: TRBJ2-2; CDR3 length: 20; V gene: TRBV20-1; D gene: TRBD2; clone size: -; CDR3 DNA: TGCAGTGCTAGAGATTTCATAGCAGGCGGGAGGGCCGGGAACACCGGGGAGCTGTTTTTT; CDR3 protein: CSARDFIAGGRAGNTGELFF
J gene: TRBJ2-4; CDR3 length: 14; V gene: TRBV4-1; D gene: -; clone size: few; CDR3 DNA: TGCGCCAGCAGCCAAGAGGTGGCGAATGGCATTCAGTACTTC; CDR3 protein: CASSQEVANGIQYF
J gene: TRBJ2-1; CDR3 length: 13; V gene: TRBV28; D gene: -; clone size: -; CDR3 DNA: TGTGCCAGCAGTTTAATTAATGGGGATGAGCAGTTCTTC; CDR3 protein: CASSLINGDEQFF
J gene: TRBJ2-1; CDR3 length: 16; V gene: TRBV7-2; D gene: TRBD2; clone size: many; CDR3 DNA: TGTGCCAGCAGCTTAGCGCAGACTAGCGGGTATAATGAGCAGTTCTTC; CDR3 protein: CASSLAQTSGYNEQFF
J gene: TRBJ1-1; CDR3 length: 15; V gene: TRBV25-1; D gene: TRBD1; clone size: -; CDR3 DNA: TGTGCCACAGAACCGGGACAGGGTCTTATCACTGAAGCTTTCTTT; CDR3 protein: CATEPGQGLITEAFF
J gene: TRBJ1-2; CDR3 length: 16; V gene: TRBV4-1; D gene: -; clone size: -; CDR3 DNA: TGCGCCAGCAGCCAAGAATCAGGAAAGAGGAACTATGGCTACACCTTC; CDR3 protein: CASSQESGKRNYGYTF
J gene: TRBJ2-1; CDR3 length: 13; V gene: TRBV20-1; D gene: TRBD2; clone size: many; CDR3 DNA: TGCAGTGCTAGTAGCGGGAATATCAATGAGCAGTTCTTC; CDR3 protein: CSASSGNINEQFF
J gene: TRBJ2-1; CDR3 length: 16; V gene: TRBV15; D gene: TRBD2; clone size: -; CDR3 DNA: TGTGCCACCAGCAGCGGAGTGACTAGCGGGTACAATGAGCAGCTCTTC; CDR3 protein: CATSSGVTSGYNEQLF
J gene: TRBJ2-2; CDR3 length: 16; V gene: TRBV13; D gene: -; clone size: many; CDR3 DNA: TGTGCCAGCAGCCTTTATTTGAGGGGGAACACCGGGGAGCTGTTTTTT; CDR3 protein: CASSLYLRGNTGELFF
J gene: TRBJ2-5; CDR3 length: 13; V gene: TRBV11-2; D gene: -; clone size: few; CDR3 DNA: TGTGCCAGCAGCTATAGGGGATGGGGGCCCCAGTACTTC; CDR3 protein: CASSYRGWGPQYF
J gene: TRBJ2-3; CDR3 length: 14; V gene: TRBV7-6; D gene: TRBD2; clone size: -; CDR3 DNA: TGTGCCAGCAGCTTTAGCGGGATAGCAGATACGCAGTATTTT; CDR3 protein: CASSFSGIADTQYF
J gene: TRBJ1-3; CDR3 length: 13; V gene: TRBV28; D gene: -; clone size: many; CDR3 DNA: TGTGCCAGCATGTCAGAAATCGGAAACACCATATATTTT; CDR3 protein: CASMSEIGNTIYF
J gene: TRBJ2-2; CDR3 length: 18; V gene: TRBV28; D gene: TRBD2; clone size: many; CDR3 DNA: TGTGCCAGCAGTTCCCCGACTAGCGGGAGGAGATACACCGGGGAGCTGTTTTTT; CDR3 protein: CASSSPTSGRRYTGELFF